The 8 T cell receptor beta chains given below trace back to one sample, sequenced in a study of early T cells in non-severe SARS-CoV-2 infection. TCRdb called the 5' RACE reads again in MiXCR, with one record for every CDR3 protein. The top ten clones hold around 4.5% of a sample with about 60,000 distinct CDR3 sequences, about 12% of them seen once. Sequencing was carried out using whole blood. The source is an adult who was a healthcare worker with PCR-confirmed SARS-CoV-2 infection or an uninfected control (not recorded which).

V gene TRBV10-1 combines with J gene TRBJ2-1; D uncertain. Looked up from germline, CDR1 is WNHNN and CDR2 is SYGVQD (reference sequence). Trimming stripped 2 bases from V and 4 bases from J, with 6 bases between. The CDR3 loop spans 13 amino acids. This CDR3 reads CASSETPYNEQFF. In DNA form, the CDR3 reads TGCGCCAGCAGTGAGACCCCTTACAATGAGCAGTTCTTC.

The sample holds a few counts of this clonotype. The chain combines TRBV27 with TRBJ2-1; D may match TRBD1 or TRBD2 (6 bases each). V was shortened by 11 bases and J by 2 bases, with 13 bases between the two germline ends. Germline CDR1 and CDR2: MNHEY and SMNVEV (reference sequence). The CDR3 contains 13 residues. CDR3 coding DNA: TGTGCCGTCAGGAGGGGGACCTACAATGAGCAGTTCTTC. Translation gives CAVRRGTYNEQFF.

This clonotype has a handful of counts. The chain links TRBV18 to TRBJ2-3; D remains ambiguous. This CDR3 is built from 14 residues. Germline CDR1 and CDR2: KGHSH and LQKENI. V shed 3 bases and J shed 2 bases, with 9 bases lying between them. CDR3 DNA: TGTGCCAGCTCACCCTCGGGTCTCACAGATACGCAGTATTTT. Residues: CASSPSGLTDTQYF. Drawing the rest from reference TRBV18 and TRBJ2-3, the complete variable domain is NAGVMQNPRHLVRRRGQEARLRCSPMKGHSHVYWYRQLPEEGLKFMVYLQKENIIDESGMPKERFSAEFPKEGPSILRIQQVVRGDSAAYFCASSPSGLTDTQYFGPGTRLTVL.

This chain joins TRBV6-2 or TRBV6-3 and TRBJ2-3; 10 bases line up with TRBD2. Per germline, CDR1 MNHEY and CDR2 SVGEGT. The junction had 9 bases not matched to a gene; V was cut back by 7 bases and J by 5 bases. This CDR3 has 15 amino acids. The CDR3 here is CASTSSGGELDTQYF. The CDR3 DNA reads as TGTGCCAGCACGTCGAGCGGGGGGGAATTAGATACGCAGTATTTT.

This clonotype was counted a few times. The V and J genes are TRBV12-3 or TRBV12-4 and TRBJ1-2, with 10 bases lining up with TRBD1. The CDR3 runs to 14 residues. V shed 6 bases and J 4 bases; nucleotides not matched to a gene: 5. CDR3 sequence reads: CASSYRTGGYGYTF. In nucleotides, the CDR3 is TGTGCCAGCAGCTACCGGACAGGGGGCTATGGCTACACCTTC.

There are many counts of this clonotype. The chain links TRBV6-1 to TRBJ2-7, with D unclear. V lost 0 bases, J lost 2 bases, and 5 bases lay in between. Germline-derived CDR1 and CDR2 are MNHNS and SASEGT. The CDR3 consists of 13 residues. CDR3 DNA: TGTGCCAGCAGTGAAGCTTACACCTACGAGCAGTACTTC. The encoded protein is CASSEAYTYEQYF.

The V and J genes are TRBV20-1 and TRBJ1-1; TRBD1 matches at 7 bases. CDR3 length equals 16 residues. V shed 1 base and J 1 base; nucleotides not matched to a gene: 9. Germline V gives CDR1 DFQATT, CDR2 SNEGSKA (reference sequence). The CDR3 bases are TGCAGTGCTAGAGTGGAAACAGGGGCTAGGAACACTGAAGCTTTCTTT. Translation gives CSARVETGARNTEAFF.

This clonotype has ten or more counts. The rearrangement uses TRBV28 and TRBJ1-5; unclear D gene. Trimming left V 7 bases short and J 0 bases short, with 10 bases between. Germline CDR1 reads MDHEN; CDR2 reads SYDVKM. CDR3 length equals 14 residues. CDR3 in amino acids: CASKMPASNQPQHF. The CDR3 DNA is TGTGCCAGCAAAATGCCCGCTAGCAATCAGCCCCAGCATTTT.